This T cell receptor beta chain appears in the sequencing data of a study of T cells in tuberculosis. Across the whole study: T cells were selected with CD1B tetramers loaded with glucose monomycolate. In South Africa, adults with active tuberculosis were compared with IGRA-negative and latently infected IGRA-positive adolescents. PBMC were archived before or within 7 days of starting treatment.

Germline CDR1 and CDR2: SNHLY and FYNNEI. The CDR3 runs to 15 residues. V shed 4 bases, J shed 3 bases, and the junction held 6 bases outside the gene matches. Study-wide results and limits: Active tuberculosis alpha repertoires lay closer to GMM-specific TCRs than controls'.

Sequencing used immunoSEQ multiplex PCR; TCRdb keeps in-frame clones, though not all of them. The table has tens of thousands of clones, 92% seen once. As for this clone: Its antigen is as yet unknown.

Indicated time point: new active TB diagnosis, blood taken before or within 7 days of starting treatment. The receptor was isolated from an adult with tuberculosis. Some clones in this sample may be carry-over from other donors' samples. The sample was PBMCs, taken at tuberculosis diagnosis. V usage is TRBV2 and J usage is TRBJ2-7, with TRBD1 identical over 10 bases. The CDR3 spells CASSASGQGNYEQYF. The CDR3 nucleotides are TGTGCCAGCAGTGCCTCGGGACAGGGGAACTACGAGCAGTACTTC.